These T cell receptor beta chains were read from a single sample in a study of T cell responses to AZD1222 COVID-19 vaccine. The protocol was immunoSEQ multiplex PCR, while the TCRdb copy is restricted to in-frame clones and leaves out a portion. The data contain over 110,000 clones, 75% to 90% of them singletons. The source was peripheral blood, collected 28 days after the second AZD1222 dose. Every receptor here comes from an adult who received the AZD1222 COVID-19 vaccine. The CDR3 runs from the conserved cysteine through the conserved F or W. The order of the fields is J gene, CDR3 length, V gene, CDR3 protein.

>TRBJ1-2|14|TRBV28
CASKTGGVYYGYTF
>TRBJ2-1|16|TRBV4-1
CASSQTPGLAYNEQFF
>TRBJ2-7|16|TRBV4-3
CASSLQGLAGPYEQYF
>TRBJ1-5|16|TRBV6-1
CASSERPSLGNQPQHF
>TRBJ1-6|16|TRBV4-1
CASSRRGEQNNSPLHF
>TRBJ1-2|13|TRBV28
CASTQQGLYGYTF
>TRBJ1-5|17|TRBV28
CASSSMDRVRSNQPQHF
>TRBJ2-1|16|TRBV5-1
CASSGRSGTSYNEQFF
>TRBJ1-2|11|TRBV12-3/TRBV12-4
CASSLGGGYTF
>TRBJ1-2|12|TRBV29-1
CSGTTGDYGYTF
>TRBJ1-5|13|TRBV28
CASTRQINQPQHF
>TRBJ1-6|16|TRBV3-1/TRBV3-2
CASSQTRGGRGSPLHF
>TRBJ2-7|14|TRBV7-8
CASSPVGGRNEQYF
>TRBJ1-2|15|TRBV6-5
CASTRSPRGGNGYTF
>TRBJ1-6|16|TRBV7-2
CASSSSGLSYNSPLHF
>TRBJ1-2|10|TRBV29-1
CSVAYNGYTF
>TRBJ2-2|17|TRBV27
CASTLGPGRANTGELFF
>TRBJ1-2|13|TRBV9
CASSAGTNYGYTF
>TRBJ1-6|18|TRBV5-6
CASSLRQGAGSYNSPLHF
>TRBJ2-3|13|TRBV29-1
CSVDGVGTDTQYF
>TRBJ2-2|15|TRBV6-5
CASTPQGVSTGELFF
>TRBJ2-2|16|TRBV14
CASSPRQGLNTGELFF
>TRBJ1-2|14|TRBV4-2
CASSQVLNNYGYTF
>TRBJ1-3|14|TRBV28
CASSSGGSGNTIYF
>TRBJ1-4|15|TRBV27
CASNAGGGTNEKLFF
>TRBJ1-1|15|TRBV11-2
CASSLADHWGGEAFF
>TRBJ1-4|17|TRBV19
CASTVNWGRSSNEKLFF
>TRBJ2-3|15|TRBV7-9
CASSRTSGSTDTQYF
>TRBJ2-2|15|TRBV7-2
CASRGGGMNTGELFF
>TRBJ2-3|16|TRBV7-9
CASSLGLAISTDTQYF
>TRBJ1-2|15|TRBV24-1
CATRPSGTGYYGYTF
>TRBJ2-7|15|TRBV30
CAWSWNRASSYEQYF
>TRBJ1-5|16|TRBV19
CASSRPRQGANQPQHF
>TRBJ2-6|15|TRBV11-2
CASSPEGSGANVLTF
>TRBJ2-5|17|TRBV9
CASSPQVEGAIQETQYF
>TRBJ1-2|15|TRBV19
CASSEDSNTNYGYTF
>TRBJ1-1|15|TRBV28
CASSGVGQGSTEAFF
>TRBJ1-5|13|TRBV6-1
CASNGVDNQPQHF
>TRBJ2-7|13|TRBV30
CAWTRESEYEQYF
>TRBJ2-2|13|TRBV29-1
CSVEGRMAGELFF
>TRBJ1-4|11|TRBV20-1
CSARKSEKLFF
>TRBJ1-1|15|TRBV27
CASSSSGTGGTEAFF
>TRBJ1-1|15|TRBV11-1
CASSLLGAENTEAFF
>TRBJ1-6|15|TRBV9
CASSATGAGNSPLHF
>TRBJ1-2|15|TRBV29-1
CSVEGKTGRDYGYTF
>TRBJ2-5|13|TRBV4-2
CASSPQPQETQYF
>TRBJ1-3|14|TRBV11-2
CASSLGSTGNTIYF
>TRBJ1-2|13|TRBV25-1
CASSERSDYGYTF
>TRBJ2-7|11|TRBV12-3/TRBV12-4
CASSSIYEQYF
>TRBJ1-4|16|TRBV7-9
CASSLGGGAANEKLFF
>TRBJ1-1|13|TRBV9
CASSATANTEAFF
>TRBJ1-1|15|TRBV2
CASSEGDRALSEAFF
>TRBJ2-1|15|TRBV5-1
CASSPGLAGLNEQFF
>TRBJ2-1|16|TRBV5-1
CASSLAGASSYNEQFF
>TRBJ1-1|14|TRBV5-1
CASSFRGMNTEAFF
>TRBJ2-2|15|TRBV6-5
CASSPRTGTTGELFF
>TRBJ1-2|15|TRBV6-5
CASSPRDRANYGYTF
>TRBJ1-5|17|TRBV6-2/TRBV6-3
CASSSDSFSYSNQPQHF
>TRBJ1-1|14|TRBV28
CASSLDTGFTEAFF
>TRBJ2-3|11|TRBV7-9
CASSNSDTQYF